These T cell receptor beta chains were read from a single sample in a study of blood T cells in healthy people across ages. A single record per CDR3 protein comes from TCRdb applying MiXCR to the 5' RACE reads. The table lists around 700,000 distinct CDR3 sequences, approximately 25% of them singletons. This same sample was also taken into another study, of T cells of mothers and their children.

The sequencing input was blood. Source of these receptors: a boy aged 10-17 years in good health. CDR3s include the opening cysteine and the closing phenylalanine or tryptophan. Fields, in order: D gene, J gene, clone size, V gene, CDR3 protein, CDR3 DNA. The D gene is left open where the match is weak. Rows give clone size only sometimes, using once, few, many, or a class for an expanded clone.

d_call: TRBD1; j_call: TRBJ1-4; clone_size: NA; v_call: TRBV5-1; cdr3_aa: CASGQGGSGEKLFF; cdr3_nt: TGCGCCAGCGGACAAGGGGGCTCTGGTGAAAAACTGTTTTTT
d_call: NA; j_call: TRBJ2-3; clone_size: few; v_call: TRBV5-1; cdr3_aa: CASSWTSLGVSPDTQYF; cdr3_nt: TGCGCCAGCAGCTGGACCTCTCTCGGGGTTAGTCCAGATACGCAGTATTTT
d_call: TRBD2; j_call: TRBJ2-3; clone_size: few; v_call: TRBV11-2; cdr3_aa: CASSLDGEGLQYF; cdr3_nt: TGTGCCAGCAGCTTAGATGGGGAGGGACTTCAGTATTTT
d_call: NA; j_call: TRBJ2-7; clone_size: few; v_call: TRBV3-1; cdr3_aa: CASSQASGDEQYF; cdr3_nt: TGTGCCAGCAGCCAAGCCTCGGGGGACGAGCAGTACTTC
d_call: NA; j_call: TRBJ2-2; clone_size: NA; v_call: TRBV20-1; cdr3_aa: CSARDYRYTGELFF; cdr3_nt: TGCAGTGCTAGAGATTACAGATACACCGGGGAGCTGTTTTTT
d_call: TRBD2; j_call: TRBJ2-4; clone_size: NA; v_call: TRBV2; cdr3_aa: CASTRGLDVQYF; cdr3_nt: TGTGCCAGCACAAGGGGACTAGATGTTCAGTACTTC
d_call: TRBD1; j_call: TRBJ2-1; clone_size: NA; v_call: TRBV29-1; cdr3_aa: CSVEEGQWTGSLNEQFF; cdr3_nt: TGCAGCGTTGAAGAGGGTCAGTGGACAGGGTCCCTCAATGAGCAGTTCTTC
d_call: TRBD2; j_call: TRBJ2-7; clone_size: NA; v_call: TRBV20-1; cdr3_aa: CSARDWRGSLDEQYF; cdr3_nt: TGCAGTGCTAGAGATTGGCGCGGGAGTCTGGACGAGCAGTACTTC
d_call: NA; j_call: TRBJ1-5; clone_size: NA; v_call: TRBV4-1; cdr3_aa: CASSQPGQTQPQHF; cdr3_nt: TGCGCCAGCAGCCAACCCGGACAGACTCAGCCCCAGCATTTT
d_call: NA; j_call: TRBJ2-5; clone_size: few; v_call: TRBV20-1; cdr3_aa: CSARATGEETQYF; cdr3_nt: TGCAGTGCTAGAGCGACAGGCGAAGAGACCCAGTACTTC
d_call: NA; j_call: TRBJ1-1; clone_size: once; v_call: TRBV20-1; cdr3_aa: CSAFQPNRAENTEAFF; cdr3_nt: TGCAGTGCTTTCCAGCCTAACAGGGCTGAGAACACTGAAGCTTTCTTT
d_call: NA; j_call: TRBJ2-3; clone_size: many; v_call: TRBV7-2; cdr3_aa: CASSLGGRSTDTQYF; cdr3_nt: TGTGCCAGCAGCTTGGGGGGTCGGAGCACAGATACGCAGTATTTT
d_call: NA; j_call: TRBJ2-4; clone_size: few; v_call: TRBV2; cdr3_aa: CASSEVGNIQYF; cdr3_nt: TGTGCCAGCAGTGAAGTGGGAAACATTCAGTACTTC
d_call: NA; j_call: TRBJ2-1; clone_size: NA; v_call: TRBV4-1; cdr3_aa: CASSHILGDYNEQFF; cdr3_nt: TGCGCCAGCAGCCACATCCTCGGGGACTACAATGAGCAGTTCTTC
d_call: NA; j_call: TRBJ2-5; clone_size: few; v_call: TRBV5-1; cdr3_aa: CASSSGRGYLETQYF; cdr3_nt: TGCGCCAGCAGCTCCGGTAGGGGTTATCTGGAGACCCAGTACTTC
d_call: NA; j_call: TRBJ1-3; clone_size: once; v_call: TRBV29-1; cdr3_aa: CSVADSSSGNTIYF; cdr3_nt: TGCAGCGTTGCGGACAGCAGCTCTGGAAACACCATATATTTT
d_call: TRBD1; j_call: TRBJ1-2; clone_size: NA; v_call: TRBV5-4; cdr3_aa: CASSELGTVCGYTF; cdr3_nt: TGTGCCAGCAGCGAACTCGGGACAGTCTGTGGCTACACCTTC